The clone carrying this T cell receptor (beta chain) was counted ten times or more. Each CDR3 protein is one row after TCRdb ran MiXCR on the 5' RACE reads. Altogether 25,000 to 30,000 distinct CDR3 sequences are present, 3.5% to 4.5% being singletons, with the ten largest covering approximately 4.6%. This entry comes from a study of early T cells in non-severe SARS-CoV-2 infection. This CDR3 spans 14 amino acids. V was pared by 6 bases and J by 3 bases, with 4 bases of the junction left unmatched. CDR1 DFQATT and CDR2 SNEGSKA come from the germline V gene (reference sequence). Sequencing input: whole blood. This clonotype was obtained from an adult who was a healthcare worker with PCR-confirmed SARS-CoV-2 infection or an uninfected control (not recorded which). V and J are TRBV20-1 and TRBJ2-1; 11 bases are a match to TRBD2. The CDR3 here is CSATSGADYNEQFF. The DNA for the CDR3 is TGCAGTGCGACTAGCGGGGCCGACTACAATGAGCAGTTCTTC.